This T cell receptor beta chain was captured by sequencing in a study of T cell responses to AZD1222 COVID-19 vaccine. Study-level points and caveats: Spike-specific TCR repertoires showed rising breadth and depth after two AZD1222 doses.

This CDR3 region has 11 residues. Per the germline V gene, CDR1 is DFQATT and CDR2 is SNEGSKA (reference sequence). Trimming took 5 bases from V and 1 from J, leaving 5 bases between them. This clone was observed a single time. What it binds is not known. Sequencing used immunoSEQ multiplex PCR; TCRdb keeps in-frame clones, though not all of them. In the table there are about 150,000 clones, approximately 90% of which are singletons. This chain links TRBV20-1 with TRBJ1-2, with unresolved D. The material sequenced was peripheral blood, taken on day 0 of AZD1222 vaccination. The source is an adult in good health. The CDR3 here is CSALHNYGYTF. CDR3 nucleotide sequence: TGCAGTGCTCTACATAACTATGGCTACACCTTC.